This TCR beta chain is drawn from a study of blood T cell repertoires in COVID-19. Repertoires were generated with immunoSEQ multiplex PCR, while TCRdb's copy carries only in-frame clones and drops some. The sample has approximately 230,000 clones; around nine tenths are singletons. The receptor comes from a woman younger than 45 who had recovered from COVID-19. The sequencing sample was made of PBMCs or T cells enriched from blood (not recorded which).

The CDR3 bases are TGTGCCAGCAGCAAAGTACAAGGGGTCAATTCACCCCTCCACTTT. Protein: CASSKVQGVNSPLHF. The J gene is TRBJ1-6, the V gene TRBV7-9; perhaps TRBD1 as D (5 bases). The CDR3 length is 15 residues. The germline gives CDR1 SEHNR, CDR2 FQNEAQ (reference sequence). V lost 5 bases, J lost 7 bases, and 15 bases lay in between.